This T cell receptor beta chain came from a study of blood T cells in healthy people across ages (dated by TCRdb to between 2015 and 2016). At the level of the whole study: In model experiments, template switching captured roughly one uniquely barcoded TCR beta cDNA molecule for every two T cells. Donors of different ages were randomly distributed across sequencing lanes to avoid experimental bias. The study analyzed two additional independent replicas of 1 million unique cDNA reads from the same blood draw for two donors, one aged 18 to 30 and one aged 80 or older. Age-related changes in TCR beta repertoire diversity were measured in the study by deep sequencing normalized with unique cDNA molecular identifiers. Donors were grouped into four age groups: young (average approximately 15 years), middle-aged (under 40), aged (62) and long-lived (less than 85).

Receptor amplification or capture employed 5' RACE. Sequenced on an Illumina HiSeq 2500. A second PCR of about 7 to 12 cycles was run with a J-beta primer mix and a sample-barcoded 5' primer. A template-switch 5' adaptor carrying 12 random nucleotides introduced a unique molecular identifier onto each TCR beta cDNA molecule. At least 2.5 million CDR3-containing paired-end reads were obtained from each sample. First-strand cDNA was synthesized from all RNA with the Mint cDNA synthesis kit, primed by a TRBC-specific oligonucleotide. Following uracil-DNA glycosylase treatment, all cDNA underwent a first 18-cycle PCR with the universal primers M1SS and BC2_uni_R. As for the original processing: Each sample was normalized by randomly selecting 1 million high-quality reads, each carrying a distinct molecular identifier. Instead of being binned into consensus sequences, reads with shared molecular identifiers were discarded. MiTCR, with a Q25 quality threshold and the strictest error-elimination algorithm, was used for CDR3 identification, clonotype clustering and error correction. A nonparametric unseen species model using Euler transformation provided a lower-bound estimate of total TCR beta diversity. Starting from the raw public reads, TCRdb applied fastp trimming at Q25, assembled clones with MiXCR and retained in-frame beta chains. Here each entry gathers all rows of one CDR3 protein and keeps the most common genes and DNA. The V and J calls were not made by the authors but by TCRdb's processing. The sample profile shows more than 1.4 million distinct CDR3 sequences; approximately 38% of them were found once. Approximately 7.9% of the sample is taken by the ten largest.

Comment on this clonotype: This clone's antigen is unknown. Per-nucleotide qualities are absent, and no much larger clonotype sits a single base away.

Findings and caveats that apply to the study as a whole: Compared with the aged group, the long-lived group had more naive CD4+ T cells, fewer expanded clones and increased TCR diversity, suggesting age selection. The CMV infection status of donors was not known, potentially confounding age-related changes in expanded clonotypes. Conclusive comparison of naive and antigen-experienced compartments was prevented by the profiling of bulk unsorted PBMCs. The percentage of naive T cells measured by flow cytometry correlated strongly with observed TCR beta diversity. As age increased, observed TCR beta diversity per million T cells dropped in a roughly linear way, and a significant reduction was already evident by age 40. Estimates of total diversity based on one million sequenced T cells were considered lower bounds and underestimates.

Systemically healthy Caucasian individuals from Russia, some 36 in total and aged roughly 6 to 95 years, were included as donors. Ten milliliters of peripheral blood were collected from each donor into EDTA-treated Vacutainer tubes. PBMCs were isolated by Ficoll-Paque density-gradient centrifugation, with at least 6 million obtained per sample. Trizol reagent was used to extract total RNA from the PBMCs, yielding at least 5.5 micrograms per sample. Naive CD45RAhigh/CD27high T cell percentages were measured by flow cytometry on a PBMC aliquot from every donor. Its CDR3 holds 16 amino acids, cysteine through phenylalanine. The only DNA kept is the CDR3, 48 bases in frame from the first base. Germline trimming amounts to 4 bases on V and 2 bases on J, with 7 as the count of junction bases outside the gene matches. CDR1 and CDR2 were assigned from the germline V gene as MNHNS and SASEGT.

The sequence derives from a woman under 30 in good health. This receptor chain uses TRBV6-1 and TRBJ1-5, with 8 bases aligning to TRBD1. The sequenced sample consisted of blood. In nucleotides, the sequence is TGTGCCAGCAGTGCGGACGACAGGGGCGGCAATCAGCCCCAGCATTTT. This yields the protein CASSADDRGGNQPQHF.